This TCR beta chain emerged from a study of PD-1 blockade in classical Hodgkin lymphoma. The time point denotes: cycle 4 day 1 (C4D1), after six to seven weeks of nivolumab. Relapse after autologous stem cell transplantation occurred in every patient, and brentuximab vedotin exposure varied. Magnetic negative selection of thawed PBMCs yielded the CD8+ T cells. This CDR3 contains 21 residues. The ends lost 0 bases at V and 1 base at J; junction bases unmatched: 13. Per germline, CDR1 SGHTA and CDR2 FQGNSA. Profiled with immunoSEQ multiplex PCR; TCRdb holds only in-frame clones, not every one. The sample gives almost 15,000 clones, approximately 88% of which show up once; about 18% is in the top ten.

This sample comprised CD8+ T cells from blood, obtained before the fourth cycle of nivolumab. The chain links TRBV7-2 to TRBJ2-1, with TRBD2 identical over 12 bases. The clonotype was recovered from a human donor with classical Hodgkin lymphoma. CDR3 in amino acids: CASSLALALAGGPRSYNEQFF. Written as DNA, the CDR3 is TGTGCCAGCAGCTTAGCCCTGGCCCTAGCGGGGGGGCCTCGGTCCTACAATGAGCAGTTCTTC.